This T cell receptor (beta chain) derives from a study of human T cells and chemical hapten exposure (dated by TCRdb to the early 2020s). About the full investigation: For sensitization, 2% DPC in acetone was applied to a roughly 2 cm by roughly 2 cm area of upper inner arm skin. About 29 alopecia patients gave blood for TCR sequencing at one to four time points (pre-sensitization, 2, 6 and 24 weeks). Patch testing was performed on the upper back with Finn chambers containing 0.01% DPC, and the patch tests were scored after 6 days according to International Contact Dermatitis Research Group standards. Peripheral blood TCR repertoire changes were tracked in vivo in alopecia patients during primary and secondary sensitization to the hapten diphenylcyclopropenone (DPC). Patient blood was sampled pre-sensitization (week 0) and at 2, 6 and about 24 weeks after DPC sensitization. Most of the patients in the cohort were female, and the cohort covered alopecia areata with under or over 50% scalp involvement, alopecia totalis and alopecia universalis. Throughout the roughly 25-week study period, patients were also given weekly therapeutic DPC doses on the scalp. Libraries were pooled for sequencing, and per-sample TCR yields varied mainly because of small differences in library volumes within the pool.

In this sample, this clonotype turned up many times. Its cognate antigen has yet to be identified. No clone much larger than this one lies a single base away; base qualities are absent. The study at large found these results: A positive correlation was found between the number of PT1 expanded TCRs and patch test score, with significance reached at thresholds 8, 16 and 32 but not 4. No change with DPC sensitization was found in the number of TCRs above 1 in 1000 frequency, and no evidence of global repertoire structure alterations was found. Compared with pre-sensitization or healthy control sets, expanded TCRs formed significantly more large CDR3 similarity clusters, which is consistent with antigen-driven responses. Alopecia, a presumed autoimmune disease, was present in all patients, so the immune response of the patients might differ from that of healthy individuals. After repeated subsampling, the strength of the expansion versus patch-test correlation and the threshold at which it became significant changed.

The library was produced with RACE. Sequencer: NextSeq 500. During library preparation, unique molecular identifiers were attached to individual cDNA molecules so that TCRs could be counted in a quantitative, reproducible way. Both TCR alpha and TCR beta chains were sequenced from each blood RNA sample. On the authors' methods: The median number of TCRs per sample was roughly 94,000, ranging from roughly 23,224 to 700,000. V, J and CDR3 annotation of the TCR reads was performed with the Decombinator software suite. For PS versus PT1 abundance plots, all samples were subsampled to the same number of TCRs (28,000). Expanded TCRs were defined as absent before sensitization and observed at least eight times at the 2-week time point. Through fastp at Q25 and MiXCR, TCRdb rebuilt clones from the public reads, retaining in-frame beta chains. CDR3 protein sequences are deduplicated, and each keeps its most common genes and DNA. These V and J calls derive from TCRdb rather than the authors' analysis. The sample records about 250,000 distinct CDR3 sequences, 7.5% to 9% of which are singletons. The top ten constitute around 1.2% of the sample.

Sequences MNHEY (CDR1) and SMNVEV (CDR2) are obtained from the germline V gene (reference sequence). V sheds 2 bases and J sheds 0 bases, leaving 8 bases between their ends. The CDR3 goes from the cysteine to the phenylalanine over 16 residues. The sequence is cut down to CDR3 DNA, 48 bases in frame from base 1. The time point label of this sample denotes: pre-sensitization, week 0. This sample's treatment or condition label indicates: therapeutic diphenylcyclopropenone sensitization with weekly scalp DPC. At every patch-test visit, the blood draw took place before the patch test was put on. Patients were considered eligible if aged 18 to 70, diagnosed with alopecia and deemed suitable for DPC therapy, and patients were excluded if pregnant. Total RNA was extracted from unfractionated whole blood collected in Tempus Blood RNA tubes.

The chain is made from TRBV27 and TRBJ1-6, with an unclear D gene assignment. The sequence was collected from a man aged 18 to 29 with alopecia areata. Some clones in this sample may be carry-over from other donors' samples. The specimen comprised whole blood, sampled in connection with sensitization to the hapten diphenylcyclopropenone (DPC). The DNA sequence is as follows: TGTGCCAGCAGTTTAGCGGGGAGCTCCTATAATTCACCCCTCCACTTT. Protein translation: CASSLAGSSYNSPLHF.